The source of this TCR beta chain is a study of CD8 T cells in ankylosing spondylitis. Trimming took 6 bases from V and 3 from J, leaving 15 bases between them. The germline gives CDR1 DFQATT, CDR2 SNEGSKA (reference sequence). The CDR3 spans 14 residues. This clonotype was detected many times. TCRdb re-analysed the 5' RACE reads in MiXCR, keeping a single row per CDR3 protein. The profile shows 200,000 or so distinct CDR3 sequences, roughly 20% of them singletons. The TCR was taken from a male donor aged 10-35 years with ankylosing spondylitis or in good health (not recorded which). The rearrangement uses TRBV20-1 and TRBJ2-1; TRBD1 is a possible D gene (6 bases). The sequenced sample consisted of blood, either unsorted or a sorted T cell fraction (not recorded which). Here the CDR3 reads CSAPGTPNYNEQFF. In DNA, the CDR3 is TGCAGTGCCCCCGGGACACCTAACTACAATGAGCAGTTCTTC.